The 6 T cell receptor beta chains below come from one sample, sequenced in a study of T cells of healthy individuals. TCRdb used MiXCR to reprocess the 5' RACE reads, holding one entry per CDR3 protein. Among 100,000 or so distinct CDR3 sequences, 17% were seen once, and the ten largest hold 6.2%. Receptor source: a human donor in good health.

The chain carries TRBV6-2 or TRBV6-3 and TRBJ2-6, with a tentative D call TRBD1 (5 bases). V lost 5 bases and J lost 3, with 11 bases in between. This CDR3 region has 15 residues. CDR1 and CDR2 from the germline V gene are MNHEY and SVGEGT. CDR3 protein: CASSPKTVGANVLTF. Written as DNA, the CDR3 is TGTGCCAGCAGTCCCAAGACAGTTGGGGCCAACGTCCTGACTTTC.

This chain links TRBV6-6 with TRBJ1-3; perhaps TRBD1 as D (6 bases). Trimming took off 2 bases at V and 2 bases at J, with 13 bases between the two ends. The germline gives CDR1 MNHNY, CDR2 SVGAGI (reference sequence). This CDR3 has 16 residues. The CDR3 region is CASSYRTGSAGNTIYF. DNA for the CDR3: TGTGCCAGCAGTTACCGTACAGGGAGCGCTGGAAACACCATATATTTT.

In this sample, this clonotype turned up a few times. The chain is built from TRBV13 and TRBJ2-1; 7 nucleotides match TRBD1. This CDR3 region has 16 residues. Germline loops: CDR1 PRHDT, CDR2 FYEKMQ (reference sequence). Trimming at V came to 4 bases and at J to 4 bases, leaving 10 bases not matched to a gene. CDR3 loop: CASSSDLEGQYNEQFF. Here the CDR3 DNA reads TGTGCCAGCAGCTCTGACCTAGAGGGACAGTACAATGAGCAGTTCTTC.

This clonotype was observed a handful of times. V and J are TRBV20-1 and TRBJ1-5, with D hard to call. V was pared by 1 base and J by 6 bases, with 10 bases between. The CDR3 has 13 amino acids. The V gene's germline CDR1 is DFQATT and CDR2 SNEGSKA (reference sequence). This CDR3 reads CSARVSESQPQHF. CDR3 DNA: TGCAGTGCTAGAGTAAGTGAGAGTCAGCCCCAGCATTTT.

The chain combines TRBV20-1 with TRBJ1-5; D is uncertain. This CDR3 has 15 amino acids. V was shortened by 6 bases and J by 5 bases, with 20 bases between the two germline ends. The germline CDR1 and CDR2 sequences are DFQATT and SNEGSKA (reference sequence). CDR3 protein: CSAHTGSISYQPQHF. The CDR3 DNA reads as TGCAGTGCGCATACTGGAAGTATATCCTATCAGCCCCAGCATTTT.

The chain employs TRBV6-1 and TRBJ2-1, with D tentatively TRBD1 or TRBD2 (7 bases each). The CDR3 runs to 16 residues. The V end lost 4 bases, the J end lost 4 bases, and 17 bases lay between the germline ends. Per the germline V gene, CDR1 is MNHNS and CDR2 is SASEGT. CDR3 nucleotide sequence: TGTGCCAGCAGTGCCCAGACAGGGAGGGTTTACAATGAGCAGTTCTTC. Translating gives CASSAQTGRVYNEQFF.